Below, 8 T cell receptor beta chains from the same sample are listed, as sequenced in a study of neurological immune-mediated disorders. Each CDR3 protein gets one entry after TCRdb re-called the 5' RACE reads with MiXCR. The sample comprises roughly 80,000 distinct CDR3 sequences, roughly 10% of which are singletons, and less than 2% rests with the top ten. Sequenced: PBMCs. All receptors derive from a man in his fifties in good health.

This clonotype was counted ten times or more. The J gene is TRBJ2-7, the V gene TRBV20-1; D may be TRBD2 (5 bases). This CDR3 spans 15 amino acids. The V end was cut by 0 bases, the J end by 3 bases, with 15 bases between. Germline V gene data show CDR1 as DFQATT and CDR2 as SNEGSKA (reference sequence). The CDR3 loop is CSARDIRTQYYEQYF. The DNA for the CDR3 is TGCAGTGCTAGAGATATAAGGACTCAATACTACGAGCAGTACTTC.

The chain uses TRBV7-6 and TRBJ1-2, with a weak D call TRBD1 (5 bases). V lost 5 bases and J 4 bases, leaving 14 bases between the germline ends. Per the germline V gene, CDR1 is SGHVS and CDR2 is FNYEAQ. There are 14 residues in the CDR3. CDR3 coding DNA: TGTGCCAGCAGCCCCCCACCAGGGAGCTATGGCTACACCTTC. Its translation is CASSPPPGSYGYTF. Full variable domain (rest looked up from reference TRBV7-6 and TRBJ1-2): GAGVSQSPRYKVTKRGQDVALRCDPISGHVSLYWYRQALGQGPEFLTYFNYEAQQDKSGLPNDRFSAERPEGSISTLTIQRTEQRDSAMYRCASSPPPGSYGYTFGSGTRLTVV.

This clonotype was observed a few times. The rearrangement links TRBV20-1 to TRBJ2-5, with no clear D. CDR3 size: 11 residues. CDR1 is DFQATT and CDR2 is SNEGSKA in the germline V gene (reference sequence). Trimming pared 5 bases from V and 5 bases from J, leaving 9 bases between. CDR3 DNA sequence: TGCAGTGCTCACGACTGGGAGACCCAGTACTTC. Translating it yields CSAHDWETQYF.

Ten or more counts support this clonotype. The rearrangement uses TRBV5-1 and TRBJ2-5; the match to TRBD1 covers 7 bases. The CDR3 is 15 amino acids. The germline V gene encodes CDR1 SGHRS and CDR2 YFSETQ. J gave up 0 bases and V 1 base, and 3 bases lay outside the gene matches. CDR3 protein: CASSLTTGYQETQYF. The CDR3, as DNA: TGCGCCAGCAGCTTGACGACAGGGTACCAAGAGACCCAGTACTTC.

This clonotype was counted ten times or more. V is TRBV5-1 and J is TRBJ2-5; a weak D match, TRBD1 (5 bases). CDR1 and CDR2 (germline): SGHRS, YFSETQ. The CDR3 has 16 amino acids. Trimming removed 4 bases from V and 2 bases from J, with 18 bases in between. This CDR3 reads CASSRNPAGIQETQYF. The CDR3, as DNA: TGCGCCAGCAGCCGTAATCCGGCAGGGATACAAGAGACCCAGTACTTC.

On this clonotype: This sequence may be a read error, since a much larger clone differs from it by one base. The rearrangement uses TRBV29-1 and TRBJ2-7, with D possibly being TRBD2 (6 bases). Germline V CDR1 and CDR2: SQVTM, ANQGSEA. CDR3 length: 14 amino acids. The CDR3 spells CSAKPGTSDYERYF. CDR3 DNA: TGCAGCGCTAAACCCGGGACTTCTGACTACGAGCGGTACTTC.

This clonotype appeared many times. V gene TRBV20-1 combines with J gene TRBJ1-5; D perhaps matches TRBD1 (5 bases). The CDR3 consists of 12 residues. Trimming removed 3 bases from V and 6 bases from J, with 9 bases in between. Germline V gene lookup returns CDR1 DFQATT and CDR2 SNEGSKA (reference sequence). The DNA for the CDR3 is TGCAGTGCTAGGGGGGGGTCTCAGCCCCAGCATTTT. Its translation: CSARGGSQPQHF.

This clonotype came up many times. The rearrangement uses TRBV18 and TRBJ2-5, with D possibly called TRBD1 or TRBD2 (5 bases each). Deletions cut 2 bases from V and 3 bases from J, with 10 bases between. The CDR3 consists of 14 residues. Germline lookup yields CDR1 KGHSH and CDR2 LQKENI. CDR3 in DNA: TGTGCCAGCTCACCAATTGGGGGAGAAGAGACCCAGTACTTC. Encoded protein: CASSPIGGEETQYF.